This T cell receptor (beta chain) is from a study of blood T cell repertoires in COVID-19. Across the whole study: Whether acute or convalescent, the COVID-19 samples came from the United States, Italy and Spain.

The protocol was immunoSEQ multiplex PCR, while the TCRdb copy is restricted to in-frame clones and leaves out a portion. The sample holds tens of thousands of clones, around 84% seen once. Germline V gene sequence: CDR1 GTSNPN, CDR2 SVGIG (reference sequence). The CDR3 contains 11 residues. Trimming took 5 bases from V and 4 from J, leaving 8 bases between them. The sequence was obtained from a human donor in a cohort sampled during active COVID-19. Source material: peripheral blood. This chain links TRBV30 with TRBJ1-1, with D hard to call. In DNA, the CDR3 is TGTGCCTGGCTGGTGGCCACTGAAGCTTTCTTT. Translating gives CAWLVATEAFF.